This T cell receptor (beta chain) was obtained from a study of beta chain features in type 1 diabetes. Study findings and constraints: PCR might favor shorter templates, but any such skew would affect patients and controls equally. In comparison with healthy donors, patients had naive, central memory and Treg TCRB repertoires that appeared more similar. TCRB CDR3s from Type 1 diabetes patients were moderately but significantly shorter in all four CD4+ subsets.

The isolated RNA, all of it, was reverse transcribed, so expressed TCRB transcripts were what got sequenced. The data were produced by immunoSEQ multiplex PCR, yet TCRdb's version contains in-frame clones alone and is incomplete. The table has 680,000 or so clones, about 16% seen once. Comments on this clone: What it binds is unknown.

Sorted populations were all over 98% pure. The CDR3 contains 14 residues. Unmatched junction bases numbered 7, after V lost 7 bases and J lost 0 bases. Per germline, CDR1 SGHRS and CDR2 YFSETQ. This chain links TRBV5-1 with TRBJ2-7, with 7 bases aligning to TRBD2. Sequences were obtained from naive CD4+ T cells from blood. This receptor was obtained from a man aged 18 to 35 in good health. The CDR3 reads CASRTGGSSYEQYF. The CDR3 DNA is TGCGCCAGCCGTACGGGCGGGAGCTCCTACGAGCAGTACTTC.